This T cell receptor (beta chain) came from a study of T-cell reconstitution after alpha-beta-depleted transplantation in children. General observations from the study: Some patients owed their high day-60 TCRbeta diversity to surviving recipient T cells and thymic progenitors. Alpha-beta T cells about two months after transplant reportedly derived from several hundred expanded graft clones. Newly generated T cells supplied most T-cell counts and diversity one year post-transplant.

This clonotype was counted at least ten times. Its antigen is as yet unknown. V shed 2 bases and J shed 5 bases, with 9 bases lying between them. This CDR3 is built from 13 residues. Germline-derived CDR1 and CDR2 are SEHNR and FQNEAQ (reference sequence). Using unique molecular identifiers, the investigators prepared the TCRbeta library. One entry per CDR3 protein results from TCRdb running MiXCR on the PCR reads. The sample records 55,000 to 85,000 distinct CDR3 sequences, about a tenth being singletons. The sequence was collected from a boy younger than 18 with acute myeloid leukemia, due to receive a stem cell transplant. V usage is TRBV7-9 and J usage is TRBJ1-1; no clear D. The material sequenced was PBMCs, taken before TCRalphabeta/CD19-depleted stem cell transplant. CDR3 amino acids: CASSLSLLTEAFF. The CDR3 bases are TGTGCCAGCAGCTTATCGCTGTTGACTGAAGCTTTCTTT.